Here is one TCR beta chain with its context. Germline values: CDR1 MDHEN, CDR2 SYDVKM. This CDR3 spans 15 amino acids. After removal of 5 bases from V and 3 bases from J, the junction contained 10 bases not matched to a gene. The sample originates from a study of blood T cell repertoires in COVID-19. Turning to the study itself: The samples span acute and convalescent COVID-19 from the United States, Italy and Spain. Nucleic acid was either cDNA or gDNA, and it came from T cells, B-cell-depleted T cells, or PBMCs.

Per the original data handling: Amplification of reference gene primers was used by the study to estimate nucleated cell counts. Some clones are missing from TCRdb's copy, which holds only in-frame ones; the method was immunoSEQ multiplex PCR. That table furnishes V, J and clone size, whereas the DNA furnished D and trimming. The table shows about 200,000 clones, with over 60% occurring only once. The sequencing sample was made of peripheral blood. The J gene is TRBJ2-7, the V gene TRBV28, with 7 nucleotides matching TRBD1. This receptor was identified in a woman in her seventies with acute or convalescent COVID-19. CDR3 residues: CASSLTTGLGYEQYF. The CDR3 region has the DNA TGTGCCAGCAGTCTAACGACAGGGCTGGGCTACGAGCAGTACTTC.